What follows is one T cell receptor beta chain and its context. The CDR3 covers 13 residues. Per germline, CDR1 SEHNR and CDR2 FQNEAQ (reference sequence). Trimming at V came to 4 bases and at J to 10 bases, leaving 6 bases not matched to a gene. Those enrolled, adults aged 18 to 89 years, came from about two dozen US areas. This sample is part of a study of blood T cell repertoires in COVID-19. Sequencing was performed with immunoSEQ multiplex PCR; in TCRdb, only in-frame clones are kept and a portion is missing. The repertoire holds about 140,000 clones, with roughly four fifths as singletons. This TCR derives from a woman aged 18-29 years who had been exposed to COVID-19. The V gene is TRBV7-9, the J gene TRBJ2-1, with TRBD2 matching 8 bases. Sequencing was carried out using PBMCs or T cells enriched from blood (not recorded which). The CDR3 sequence: CASSSGTSWEQFF. In DNA form, the CDR3 reads TGTGCCAGCAGCTCCGGGACTAGTTGGGAGCAGTTCTTC.